The 10 T cell receptor beta chains below were found in one sample sequenced in a study of T cell clonality in common variable immunodeficiency. Only in-frame clones appear in the TCRdb table, and some are missing; sequencing was by immunoSEQ multiplex PCR. The sample shows approximately 46,000 clones, no singletons; the ten largest hold roughly 6%. Sequenced sample: peripheral blood mononuclear cells. These receptors were taken from a person aged 18 to 69 in good health.

This clone was seen many times. With the read ending 3 residues before the CDR3 end, the germline J gene is used to fill in that end. The chain joins TRBV5-1 to TRBJ2-3; 9 nucleotides align to TRBD2. CDR1 is SGHRS and CDR2 is YFSETQ in the germline V gene. The CDR3 loop spans 16 amino acids. The CDR3 DNA, read in part, is TGCGCCAGCAGCTGGAAGCTAGCGGGGCTTTTCAAAGCG. Its protein is CASSWKLAGLFKA. The entire CDR3 protein reads CASSWKLAGLFKAQYF.

Ten or more counts support this clone. The part of the CDR3 DNA that was read is TGTGCCAGCAGCTTGGGGCTGGGACTTCAAGAGACC. Translated: CASSLGLGLQET. In full, the CDR3 is CASSLGLGLQETQYF. The chain joins TRBV5-6 to TRBJ2-5, with D possibly matching TRBD2 (6 bases). The read comes to an end 3 residues before the CDR3 does, leaving the germline J gene to fill in the end. CDR3 size: 15 residues. Germline values: CDR1 SGHDT, CDR2 YYEEEE. The V gene lost 0 bases and the J gene lost 2 bases, with 11 bases spanning the gap.

This clone was found a few times. The read gets to within 3 residues of the CDR3 end, and the germline J gene fills in the rest. V usage is TRBV2 and J usage is TRBJ1-4; possible D gene TRBD1, 5 bases. V shed 9 bases and J shed 7 bases, with 12 bases lying between them. The V gene's germline CDR1 is SNHLY and CDR2 FYNNEI. The CDR3 covers 12 residues. Partial CDR3 DNA: TGTGCCAGTAGAGGGGACTTTGAAAAA. It yields the protein CASRGDFEK. From start to end, the CDR3 is CASRGDFEKLFF.

This clone was recorded at least ten times. The read terminates 3 residues before the CDR3 end, so the remaining end is supplied by the germline J gene. This chain joins TRBV18 and TRBJ1-4, with D perhaps TRBD1 (5 bases). Germline V gene data show CDR1 as KGHSH and CDR2 as LQKENI. The V end was cut by 0 bases, the J end by 7 bases, with 12 bases between. The CDR3 has 15 residues. Partial CDR3 DNA: TGTGCCAGCTCACCACCAGGCTCAGGGCGTGAAAAA. Amino acid sequence: CASSPPGSGREK. The entire CDR3 protein reads CASSPPGSGREKLFF. Complete variable domain (other parts from reference TRBV18 and TRBJ1-4): NAGVMQNPRHLVRRRGQEARLRCSPMKGHSHVYWYRQLPEEGLKFMVYLQKENIIDESGMPKERFSAEFPKEGPSILRIQQVVRGDSAAYFCASSPPGSGREKLFFGSGTQLSVL.

The sample holds many counts of this clone. Sequencing ends 3 residues short of the CDR3 end; the germline J gene provides the rest. The rearrangement links TRBV30 to TRBJ1-6; TRBD1 matches 7 bases. CDR3 size: 14 residues. Germline CDR1 reads GTSNPN; CDR2 reads SVGIG (reference sequence). The J segment lost 9 bases and the V segment lost 3 bases, leaving 8 bases of the junction unmatched. The CDR3 DNA, read in part, is TGTGCCTGGAGACAGGGGAAAGGGGGTTCACCC. Translating gives CAWRQGKGGSP. The CDR3 in full is CAWRQGKGGSPLHF. Using reference TRBV30 and TRBJ1-6 for the parts outside the CDR3, the full variable domain is SQTIHQWPATLVQPVGSPLSLECTVEGTSNPNLYWYRQAAGRGLQLLFYSVGIGQISSEVPQNLSASRPQDRQFILSSKKLLLSDSGFYLCAWRQGKGGSPLHFGNGTRLTVT.

This clone was seen ten or more times. The read terminates 3 residues before the CDR3 end, so the remaining end is supplied by the germline J gene. V is TRBV4-1 and J is TRBJ2-2; 7 nucleotides align to TRBD2. The CDR3 loop spans 18 amino acids. V was clipped by 0 bases and J by 1 base; unmatched bases: 8. The germline V gene encodes CDR1 MGHRA and CDR2 YSYEKL. The sequenced part of the CDR3 DNA is TGCGCCAGCAGCCAAGATCAGTGGGGCGGGGGGAACACCGGGGAG. Translating it yields CASSQDQWGGGNTGE. The entire CDR3 is CASSQDQWGGGNTGELFF.

This clone was detected many times. Read sequence stops 3 residues before the CDR3 end, and the germline J gene provides the missing end. The chain carries TRBV5-4 and TRBJ1-1; no definite D call. This CDR3 is built from 13 residues. Trimming pared 4 bases from V and 1 base from J, leaving 8 bases between. The germline V gene encodes CDR1 SGHNT and CDR2 YYREEE (reference sequence). The DNA read from the CDR3 is TGTGCCAGCAGCCCCCCCCAGAACACTGAA. Translating it yields CASSPPQNTE. The CDR3, in full, reads CASSPPQNTEAFF. The full variable domain, with the rest looked up from reference TRBV5-4 and TRBJ1-1, is ETGVTQSPTHLIKTRGQQVTLRCSSQSGHNTVSWYQQALGQGPQFIFQYYREEENGRGNFPPRFSGLQFPNYSSELNVNALELDDSALYLCASSPPQNTEAFFGQGTRLTVV.

In its sample, this clone was seen a few times. The CDR3 goes on 3 residues after the read ends, and that part is filled in from the germline J gene. This chain uses TRBV5-3 with TRBJ2-1; 8 nucleotides align to TRBD2. TRBV5-3 is recorded as an ORF, its role being uncertain. This CDR3 has 15 residues. Trimming removed 4 bases from V and 2 bases from J; junction bases left unmatched: 5. The part of the CDR3 DNA that was read is TGTGCCAGAAGCGAATGGCGGGGGGCCTACAATGAG. Amino acids: CARSEWRGAYNE. The whole CDR3 sequence reads CARSEWRGAYNEQFF.

This clone was picked up many times. The CDR3 end lies 3 residues beyond the end of the read and is filled in from the germline J gene. V usage is TRBV15 and J usage is TRBJ2-2, with a weak D call TRBD2 (6 bases). The germline gives CDR1 LNHNV, CDR2 YYDKDF (reference sequence). The CDR3 covers 18 residues. Deletions cut 6 bases from V and 4 bases from J, with 24 bases between. CDR3 region: CATSTTTQRASGTGELFF. The CDR3 bases that were read are TGTGCCACCAGTACGACAACCCAGCGGGCGTCGGGCACCGGGGAG.

This clone occurred a few times. The read ends 3 residues before the CDR3 terminus; that terminus is restored from the germline J gene. V and J are TRBV30 and TRBJ2-4; tentatively, D is TRBD2 (5 bases). The germline V gene encodes CDR1 GTSNPN and CDR2 SVGIG (reference sequence). The CDR3 is 13 residues long. The DNA read from the CDR3 is TGTGCCTGGAGTTTTGCCGCCGACTATGGT. The encoded protein is CAWSFAADYG. The full CDR3 is CAWSFAADYGQYF.